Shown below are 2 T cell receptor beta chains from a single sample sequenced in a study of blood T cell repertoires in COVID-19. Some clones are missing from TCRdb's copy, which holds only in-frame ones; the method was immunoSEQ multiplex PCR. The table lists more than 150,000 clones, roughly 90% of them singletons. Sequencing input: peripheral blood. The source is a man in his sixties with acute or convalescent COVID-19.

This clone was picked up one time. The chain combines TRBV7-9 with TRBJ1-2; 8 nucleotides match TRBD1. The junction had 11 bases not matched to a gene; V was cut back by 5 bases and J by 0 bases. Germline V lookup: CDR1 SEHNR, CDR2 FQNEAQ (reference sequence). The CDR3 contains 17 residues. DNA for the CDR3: TGTGCCAGCAGCCCGACGGGACAGGTGCCAACTAACTATGGCTACACCTTC. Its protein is CASSPTGQVPTNYGYTF.

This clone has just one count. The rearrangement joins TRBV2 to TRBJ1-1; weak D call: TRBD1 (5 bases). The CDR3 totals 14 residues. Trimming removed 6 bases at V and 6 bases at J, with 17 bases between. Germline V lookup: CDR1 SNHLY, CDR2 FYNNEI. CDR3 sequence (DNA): TGTGCCAGCAGGACCGGGGGGGGGAGATCTGAAGCTTTCTTT. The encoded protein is CASRTGGGRSEAFF. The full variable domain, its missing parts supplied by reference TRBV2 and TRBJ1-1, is EPEVTQTPSHQVTQMGQEVILRCVPISNHLYFYWYRQILGQKVEFLVSFYNNEISEKSEIFDDQFSVERPDGSNFTLKIRSTKLEDSAMYFCASRTGGGRSEAFFGQGTRLTVV.